This is a list of T cell receptor beta chains from one sample in a study of CD8+CD57+ T cells in acquired aplastic anemia. MiXCR was run by TCRdb on the reads, yielding one entry per CDR3 protein. The sample has around 250,000 distinct CDR3 sequences; 50% to 70% are singletons. The material sequenced was sorted CD4+, CD8+, or CD8+CD57+ T cells (not recorded which) from PBMCs. Every receptor here comes from a human donor with severe aplastic anemia or a healthy control (not recorded which). Both conserved end residues are part of each CDR3. The D gene is left open where the match is weak. Expanded clones get a size class; other rows say once, few or many, or leave the size out.

CDR3 DNA: TGTGCTAGCAGCCGGGGGGTCCCCTACAATGAGCAGTTCTTC; CDR3 protein: CASSRGVPYNEQFF; clone size: many; J gene: TRBJ2-1; V gene: TRBV7-7; D gene: TRBD2
CDR3 DNA: TGTGCCAGCCCCCAAGGGGATACGCAGTACTTC; CDR3 protein: CASPQGDTQYF; clone size: NA; J gene: TRBJ2-5; V gene: TRBV9; D gene: NA
CDR3 DNA: TGTGCCAGCAGTGCGAACAGGGGCGGGGAGACCCAGTACTTC; CDR3 protein: CASSANRGGETQYF; clone size: few; J gene: TRBJ2-5; V gene: TRBV2; D gene: TRBD1
CDR3 DNA: TGTGCCAGCAGGCACAGCATGGGGTCACCCCTCCACTTT; CDR3 protein: CASRHSMGSPLHF; clone size: NA; J gene: TRBJ1-6; V gene: TRBV12-3/TRBV12-4; D gene: NA
CDR3 DNA: TGTGCCAGCAGACTTAACGAGGGGGCCGGGGAGCTGTTTTTT; CDR3 protein: CASRLNEGAGELFF; clone size: few; J gene: TRBJ2-2; V gene: TRBV7-6; D gene: NA
CDR3 DNA: TGCGCCGGGCCGGGGGGGGTTAATGGGGCCAACGTCCTGACTTTC; CDR3 protein: CAGPGGVNGANVLTF; clone size: NA; J gene: TRBJ2-6; V gene: TRBV5-1; D gene: TRBD2
CDR3 DNA: TGTGCCAGCAGTCAGACAGCCGCGGGAGATACGCAGTATTTT; CDR3 protein: CASSQTAAGDTQYF; clone size: many; J gene: TRBJ2-3; V gene: TRBV12-3/TRBV12-4; D gene: NA
CDR3 DNA: TGTGCCAGCAGCTTAATGATGACGGATACGCAGTATTTT; CDR3 protein: CASSLMMTDTQYF; clone size: NA; J gene: TRBJ2-3; V gene: TRBV7-3; D gene: NA
CDR3 DNA: TGTGCCAGTACCACTACTCCCAAGGGCTACACCTTC; CDR3 protein: CASTTTPKGYTF; clone size: many; J gene: TRBJ1-2; V gene: TRBV19; D gene: NA
CDR3 DNA: TGTGCCAGCAGTGAATCTATTCCCAAGACCCAGTACTTC; CDR3 protein: CASSESIPKTQYF; clone size: many; J gene: TRBJ2-5; V gene: TRBV6-1; D gene: NA
CDR3 DNA: TGTGCCACCAGTGATGGGGGGACTAGCGGGGGATCAGATACGCAGTATTTT; CDR3 protein: CATSDGGTSGGSDTQYF; clone size: NA; J gene: TRBJ2-3; V gene: TRBV24-1; D gene: TRBD2
CDR3 DNA: TGTGCCAGCAGCGTAGTGGAGTCCGGGGAGCTGTTTTTT; CDR3 protein: CASSVVESGELFF; clone size: many; J gene: TRBJ2-2; V gene: TRBV9; D gene: NA
CDR3 DNA: TGTGCCAGCAGCTTAGATGTAGGACAGGGATACTTC; CDR3 protein: CASSLDVGQGYF; clone size: NA; J gene: TRBJ2-7; V gene: TRBV7-2; D gene: TRBD1
CDR3 DNA: TGTGCCAGCAGCCGCCCTGGGTTAAGGGGACGCTCCTACGAGCAGTACTTC; CDR3 protein: CASSRPGLRGRSYEQYF; clone size: many; J gene: TRBJ2-7; V gene: TRBV7-2; D gene: NA
CDR3 DNA: TGTGCCAGCAGTGTCCTACCCGACAGGATCCACGAGCAGTACTTC; CDR3 protein: CASSVLPDRIHEQYF; clone size: many; J gene: TRBJ2-7; V gene: TRBV25-1; D gene: NA
CDR3 DNA: TGTGCCAGTAGCACGAGGAACACTGAAGCTTTCTTT; CDR3 protein: CASSTRNTEAFF; clone size: NA; J gene: TRBJ1-1; V gene: TRBV19; D gene: NA
CDR3 DNA: TGTGCCAGCAGCTTAGGACAGGACCTCCATTCCGAGCAGTACTTC; CDR3 protein: CASSLGQDLHSEQYF; clone size: few; J gene: TRBJ2-7; V gene: TRBV7-9; D gene: NA
CDR3 DNA: TGCGCCAGCCGAGGGCAGGGGCCGACCGGGGAGCTGTTTTTT; CDR3 protein: CASRGQGPTGELFF; clone size: NA; J gene: TRBJ2-2; V gene: TRBV10-1; D gene: NA
CDR3 DNA: TGCAGCGGAAAATTCTCGACAGGGAGGAAGACCCAGTACTTC; CDR3 protein: CSGKFSTGRKTQYF; clone size: NA; J gene: TRBJ2-5; V gene: TRBV20-1; D gene: NA
CDR3 DNA: TGTGCCACCAGCAGAGATGGGGCCTACGAGCAGTACTTC; CDR3 protein: CATSRDGAYEQYF; clone size: many; J gene: TRBJ2-7; V gene: TRBV15; D gene: NA
CDR3 DNA: TGTGCCAGTAGTATAGTACATTATAGCAATCAGCCCCAGCATTTT; CDR3 protein: CASSIVHYSNQPQHF; clone size: NA; J gene: TRBJ1-5; V gene: TRBV19; D gene: NA
CDR3 DNA: TGTGCCAGCAGTTGGCGGAAGGAAGAGACCACAGATACGCAGTATTTT; CDR3 protein: CASSWRKEETTDTQYF; clone size: NA; J gene: TRBJ2-3; V gene: TRBV6-6; D gene: NA
CDR3 DNA: TGTGCCAGCAGTACCAGGGGAACCGGGGAGCTGTTTTTT; CDR3 protein: CASSTRGTGELFF; clone size: few; J gene: TRBJ2-2; V gene: TRBV27; D gene: NA
CDR3 DNA: TGTGCCAGTAGTATAGCTAGCACAGATACGCAGTATTTT; CDR3 protein: CASSIASTDTQYF; clone size: few; J gene: TRBJ2-3; V gene: TRBV19; D gene: NA
CDR3 DNA: TGTGCCAGCAGGCCACAGGGGAGTAATCAGCCCCAGCATTTT; CDR3 protein: CASRPQGSNQPQHF; clone size: NA; J gene: TRBJ1-5; V gene: TRBV9; D gene: TRBD1